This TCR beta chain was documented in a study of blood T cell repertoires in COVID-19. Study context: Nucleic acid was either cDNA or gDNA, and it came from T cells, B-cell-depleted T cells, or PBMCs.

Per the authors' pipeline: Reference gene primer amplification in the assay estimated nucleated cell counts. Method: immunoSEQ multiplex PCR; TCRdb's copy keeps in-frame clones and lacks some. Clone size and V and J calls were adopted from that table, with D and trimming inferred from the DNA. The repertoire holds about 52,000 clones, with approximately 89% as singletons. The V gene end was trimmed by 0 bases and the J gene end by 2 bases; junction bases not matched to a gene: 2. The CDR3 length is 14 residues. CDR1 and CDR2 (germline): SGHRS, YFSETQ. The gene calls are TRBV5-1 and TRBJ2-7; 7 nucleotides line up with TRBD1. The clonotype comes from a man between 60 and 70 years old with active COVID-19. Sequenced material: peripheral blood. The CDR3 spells CASSLGDRAYEQYF. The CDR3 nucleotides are TGCGCCAGCAGCTTGGGTGACAGGGCCTACGAGCAGTACTTC.